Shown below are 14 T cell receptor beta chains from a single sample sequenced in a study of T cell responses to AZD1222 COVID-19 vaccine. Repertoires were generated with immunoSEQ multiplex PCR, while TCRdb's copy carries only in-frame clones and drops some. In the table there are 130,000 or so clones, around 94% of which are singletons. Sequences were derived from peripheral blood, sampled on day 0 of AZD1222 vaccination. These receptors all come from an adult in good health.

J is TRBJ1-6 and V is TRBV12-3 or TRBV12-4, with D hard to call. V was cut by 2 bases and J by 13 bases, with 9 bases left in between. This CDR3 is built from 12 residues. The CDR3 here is CASSLLGRPLHF. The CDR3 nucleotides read TGTGCCAGCAGTTTACTGGGGAGGCCCCTCCACTTT.

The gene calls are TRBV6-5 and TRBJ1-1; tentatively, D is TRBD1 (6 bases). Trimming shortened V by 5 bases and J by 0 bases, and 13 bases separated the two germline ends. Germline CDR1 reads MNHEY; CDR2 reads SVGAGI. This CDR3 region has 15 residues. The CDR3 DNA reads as TGTGCCAGCAGTCCCCGACAGGCCTTGAACACTGAAGCTTTCTTT. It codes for CASSPRQALNTEAFF.

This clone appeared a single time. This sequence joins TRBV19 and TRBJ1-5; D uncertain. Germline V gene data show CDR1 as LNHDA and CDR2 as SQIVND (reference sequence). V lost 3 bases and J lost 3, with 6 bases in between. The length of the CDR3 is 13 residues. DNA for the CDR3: TGTGCCAGTAGTATGAGCTACAATCAGCCCCAGCATTTT. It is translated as CASSMSYNQPQHF.

CDR3 DNA: TGTGCCACCAGCAGAGAATGGGTGGTAGCGGACACTGAAGCTTTCTTT. Residues: CATSREWVVADTEAFF. The chain carries TRBV15 and TRBJ1-1, with unresolved D. The CDR3 length is 16 residues. Germline CDR1 is LNHNV and CDR2 is YYDKDF (reference sequence). The V end was cut by 0 bases, the J end by 3 bases, with 14 bases between.

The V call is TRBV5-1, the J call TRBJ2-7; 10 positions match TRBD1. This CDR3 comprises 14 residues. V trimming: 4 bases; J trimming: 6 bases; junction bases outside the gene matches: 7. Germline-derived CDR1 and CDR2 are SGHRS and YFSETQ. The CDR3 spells CASSPPGTGVEQYF. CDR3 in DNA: TGCGCCAGCAGCCCTCCCGGGACAGGGGTCGAGCAGTACTTC.

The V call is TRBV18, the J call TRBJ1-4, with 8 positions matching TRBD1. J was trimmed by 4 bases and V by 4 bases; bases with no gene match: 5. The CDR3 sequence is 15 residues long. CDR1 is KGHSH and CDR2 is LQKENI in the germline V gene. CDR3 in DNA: TGTGCCAGCTCACTAACCGACAGGGGTAATGAAAAACTGTTTTTT. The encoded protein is CASSLTDRGNEKLFF.

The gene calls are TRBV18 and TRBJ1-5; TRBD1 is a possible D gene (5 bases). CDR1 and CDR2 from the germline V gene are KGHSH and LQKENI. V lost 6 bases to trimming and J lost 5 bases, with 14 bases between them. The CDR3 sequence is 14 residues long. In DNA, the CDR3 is TGTGCCAGCTCGCTCCAGGGAGGAGATCAGCCCCAGCATTTT. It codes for CASSLQGGDQPQHF.

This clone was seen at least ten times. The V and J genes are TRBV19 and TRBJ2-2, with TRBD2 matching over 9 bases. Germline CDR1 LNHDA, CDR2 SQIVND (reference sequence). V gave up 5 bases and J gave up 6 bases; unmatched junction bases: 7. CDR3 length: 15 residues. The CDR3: CASSPLAGRSGELFF. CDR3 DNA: TGTGCCAGTAGTCCGCTAGCGGGGCGGTCCGGGGAGCTGTTTTTT.

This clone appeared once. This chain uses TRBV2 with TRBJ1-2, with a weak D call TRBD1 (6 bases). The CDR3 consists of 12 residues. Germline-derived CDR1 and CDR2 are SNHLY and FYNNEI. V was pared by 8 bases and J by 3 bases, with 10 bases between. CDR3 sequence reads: CASSDSHYGYTF. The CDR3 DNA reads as TGTGCCAGCTCGGACAGCCACTATGGCTACACCTTC.

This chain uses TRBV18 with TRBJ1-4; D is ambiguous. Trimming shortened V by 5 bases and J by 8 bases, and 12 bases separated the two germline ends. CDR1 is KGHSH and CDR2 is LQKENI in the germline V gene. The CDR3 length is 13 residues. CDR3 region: CASSRVVGEKLFF. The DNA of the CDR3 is TGTGCCAGCTCAAGGGTAGTTGGGGAAAAACTGTTTTTT.

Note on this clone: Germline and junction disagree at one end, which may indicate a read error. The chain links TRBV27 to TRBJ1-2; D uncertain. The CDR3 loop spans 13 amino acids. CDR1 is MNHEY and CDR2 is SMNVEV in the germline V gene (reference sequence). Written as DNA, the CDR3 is TGTGCCAGCAGACTCCGGGCTAATTATGGCTACACCTTC. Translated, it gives CASRLRANYGYTF.

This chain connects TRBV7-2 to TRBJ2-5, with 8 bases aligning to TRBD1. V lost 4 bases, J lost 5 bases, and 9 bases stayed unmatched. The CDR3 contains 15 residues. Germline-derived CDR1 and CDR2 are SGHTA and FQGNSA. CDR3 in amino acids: CASSSATGGSETQYF. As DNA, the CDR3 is TGTGCCAGCAGCTCCGCAACAGGGGGTTCCGAGACCCAGTACTTC.

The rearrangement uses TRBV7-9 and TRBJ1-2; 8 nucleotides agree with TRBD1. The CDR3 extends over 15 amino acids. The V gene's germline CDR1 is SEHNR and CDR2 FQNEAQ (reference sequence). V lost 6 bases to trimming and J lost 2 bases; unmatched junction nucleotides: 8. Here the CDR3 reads CASRRQGPLNYGYTF. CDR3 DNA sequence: TGTGCCAGCAGACGACAGGGGCCCCTAAACTATGGCTACACCTTC.

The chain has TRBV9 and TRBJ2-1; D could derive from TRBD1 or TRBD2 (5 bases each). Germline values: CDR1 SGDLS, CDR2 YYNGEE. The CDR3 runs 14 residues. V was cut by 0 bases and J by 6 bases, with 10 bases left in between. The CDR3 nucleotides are TGTGCCAGCAGCGTAGATCTTGGGGGCAATGAGCAGTTCTTC. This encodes CASSVDLGGNEQFF.